In this sample, the clone carrying this T cell receptor beta chain is medium-sized. Multiplex touch-down PCR with TRB-A/B primers amplified rearranged V-D-J TRB sequences. Via MiXCR, TCRdb re-called the multiplex PCR reads, giving one row per CDR3 protein. The sample includes roughly 10,000 distinct CDR3 sequences, 20% to 30% of them seen just once. The sample is drawn from a study of T cell repertoires in aging, cancer and after chemotherapy. TCR beta rearrangements were amplified from peripheral blood genomic DNA. Germline CDR1 SQVTM, CDR2 ANQGSEA. Trimming took off 6 bases at V and 7 bases at J, with 16 bases between the two ends. The CDR3 is made up of 12 amino acids.

This TCR came from a human donor in good health. The chain has TRBV29-1 and TRBJ2-7, with D possibly TRBD1 on 6 matching bases. Sequencing was done on a sample of blood. The CDR3 region is CSVGGGADEQYF. CDR3 nucleotide sequence: TGCAGCGTCGGTGGGGGCGCGGATGAGCAGTACTTC.